The rows below give T cell receptor beta chains drawn from one sample of a study of shared clonotypes between healthy human individuals. Some clones are missing from TCRdb's copy, which holds only in-frame ones; the method was immunoSEQ multiplex PCR. The sample lists 2.3 million or so clones, 80% to 95% seen once, with 0.39% in the top ten. The sequenced sample consisted of naive CD4+ T cells from PBMCs. Receptors originate from a man aged 18 to 29 in good health. Some clones in this sample may be carry-over from other donors' samples. Each CDR3 is given without its conserved first and last residue. A D gene is named only where the DNA matches it firmly. For some rows the clone size is stated as once, few or many, or as a class when expanded; others skip it.

v_call: TRBV6-5
j_call: TRBJ1-1
d_call: TRBD1
clone_size: once
cdr3_aa: ASSPGQPENTEAF

v_call: TRBV7-6
j_call: TRBJ2-7
d_call: TRBD1
clone_size: -
cdr3_aa: ASSPRTGGYEQY

v_call: TRBV15
j_call: TRBJ2-5
d_call: -
clone_size: -
cdr3_aa: ATSRQGRETQY

v_call: TRBV9
j_call: TRBJ1-1
d_call: TRBD1
clone_size: once
cdr3_aa: ASSVGQGDTEAF

v_call: TRBV5-1
j_call: TRBJ2-3
d_call: -
clone_size: -
cdr3_aa: ASSRDSGGTDTQY

v_call: TRBV28
j_call: TRBJ2-3
d_call: -
clone_size: -
cdr3_aa: ASSLRGVTDTQY

v_call: TRBV6-1
j_call: TRBJ1-4
d_call: -
clone_size: -
cdr3_aa: ASSVSRVATNEKLF

v_call: TRBV9
j_call: TRBJ1-3
d_call: -
clone_size: -
cdr3_aa: ASSVGQSHGNTIY

v_call: TRBV5-1
j_call: TRBJ2-1
d_call: TRBD2
clone_size: -
cdr3_aa: ASSLSPAGGPNEQF

v_call: TRBV5-1
j_call: TRBJ2-5
d_call: TRBD2
clone_size: -
cdr3_aa: ASSPGLAGVRETQY

v_call: TRBV6-5
j_call: TRBJ1-1
d_call: TRBD1
clone_size: -
cdr3_aa: ASSPTGRTEAF

v_call: TRBV28
j_call: TRBJ1-2
d_call: -
clone_size: -
cdr3_aa: ASSASGAYGYT

v_call: TRBV7-2
j_call: TRBJ1-1
d_call: -
clone_size: -
cdr3_aa: ASSLRWTEAF

v_call: TRBV2
j_call: TRBJ2-7
d_call: TRBD2
clone_size: -
cdr3_aa: ASSATSGNTYEQY

v_call: TRBV6-5
j_call: TRBJ2-5
d_call: TRBD1
clone_size: -
cdr3_aa: ASGGQGTFTETQY

v_call: TRBV4-1
j_call: TRBJ2-5
d_call: TRBD2
clone_size: -
cdr3_aa: ASSQASASGGQETQY

v_call: TRBV5-4
j_call: TRBJ2-1
d_call: TRBD2
clone_size: -
cdr3_aa: ASSLASGSSYNEQF

v_call: TRBV5-1
j_call: TRBJ2-7
d_call: TRBD2
clone_size: -
cdr3_aa: ASSLALAGYEQY

v_call: TRBV28
j_call: TRBJ2-3
d_call: -
clone_size: once
cdr3_aa: ASSLGGAAGDTQY

v_call: TRBV6-6
j_call: TRBJ1-5
d_call: TRBD1
clone_size: -
cdr3_aa: ASSQTGGVGQPQH

v_call: TRBV4-3
j_call: TRBJ2-1
d_call: TRBD2
clone_size: -
cdr3_aa: ASSQGRPSGTYNEQF

v_call: TRBV5-1
j_call: TRBJ2-7
d_call: TRBD1
clone_size: -
cdr3_aa: ASSPGQGAYEQY

v_call: TRBV5-1
j_call: TRBJ1-3
d_call: TRBD1
clone_size: -
cdr3_aa: ASSLGQGGSGNTIY

v_call: TRBV7-7
j_call: TRBJ2-7
d_call: TRBD1
clone_size: -
cdr3_aa: ASSSIDRAYEQY

v_call: TRBV5-4
j_call: TRBJ1-3
d_call: -
clone_size: -
cdr3_aa: ASSLGQRNSGNTIY

v_call: TRBV9
j_call: TRBJ2-1
d_call: -
clone_size: -
cdr3_aa: ASSVQGWNEQF

v_call: TRBV14
j_call: TRBJ2-7
d_call: TRBD1
clone_size: -
cdr3_aa: ASSQRQGSFYEQY

v_call: TRBV6-5
j_call: TRBJ1-2
d_call: -
clone_size: -
cdr3_aa: ASSSGQLSGYT

v_call: TRBV28
j_call: TRBJ2-7
d_call: -
clone_size: -
cdr3_aa: ASSLKRGFSYEQY

v_call: TRBV5-1
j_call: TRBJ2-3
d_call: TRBD2
clone_size: -
cdr3_aa: ASSLGLAGGSTDTQY

v_call: TRBV28
j_call: TRBJ2-1
d_call: TRBD2
clone_size: once
cdr3_aa: ASTFSGKEQF

v_call: TRBV28
j_call: TRBJ1-2
d_call: -
clone_size: -
cdr3_aa: ASMRGGTGYT

v_call: TRBV11-1
j_call: TRBJ2-2
d_call: TRBD2
clone_size: -
cdr3_aa: ASSLDAGRAITGELF

v_call: TRBV28
j_call: TRBJ1-2
d_call: TRBD1
clone_size: -
cdr3_aa: ASSLQGVGYYGYT

v_call: TRBV7-9
j_call: TRBJ1-3
d_call: TRBD1
clone_size: -
cdr3_aa: ASSPGQGNTIY

v_call: TRBV25-1
j_call: TRBJ2-1
d_call: -
clone_size: once
cdr3_aa: ASSGDWGGGNEQF

v_call: TRBV14
j_call: TRBJ1-2
d_call: -
clone_size: -
cdr3_aa: ASSQVGLDGYT

v_call: TRBV5-6
j_call: TRBJ1-4
d_call: -
clone_size: -
cdr3_aa: ASSLGGRREKLF

v_call: TRBV7-2
j_call: TRBJ2-2
d_call: -
clone_size: -
cdr3_aa: ASSLTLVGTGELF

v_call: TRBV5-1
j_call: TRBJ1-6
d_call: -
clone_size: -
cdr3_aa: ASSRDSNSPLH

v_call: TRBV28
j_call: TRBJ1-4
d_call: -
clone_size: -
cdr3_aa: ASSVHRSQGEKLF

v_call: TRBV6-5
j_call: TRBJ2-1
d_call: TRBD2
clone_size: -
cdr3_aa: ASSYGLAGVLF

v_call: TRBV21-1
j_call: TRBJ2-7
d_call: -
clone_size: -
cdr3_aa: ASSKEGTPQRY

v_call: TRBV28
j_call: TRBJ1-5
d_call: -
clone_size: -
cdr3_aa: ASSLSQVNQPQH

v_call: TRBV10-1
j_call: TRBJ2-6
d_call: -
clone_size: -
cdr3_aa: ASSVSVGPGANVLT

v_call: TRBV5-1
j_call: TRBJ2-2
d_call: -
clone_size: -
cdr3_aa: ASSLYDREGTGELF

v_call: TRBV7-3
j_call: TRBJ2-5
d_call: TRBD2
clone_size: -
cdr3_aa: ASSPNLAGGPETQY

v_call: TRBV5-1
j_call: TRBJ2-3
d_call: -
clone_size: -
cdr3_aa: ASSRWGTTELPTDTQY

v_call: TRBV7-8
j_call: TRBJ1-5
d_call: -
clone_size: -
cdr3_aa: ASSGNTDSNQPQH

v_call: TRBV9
j_call: TRBJ2-6
d_call: -
clone_size: once
cdr3_aa: ASSVDRPGANVLT

v_call: TRBV7-2
j_call: TRBJ1-2
d_call: TRBD1
clone_size: -
cdr3_aa: ASSSQGVRGYT

v_call: TRBV7-9
j_call: TRBJ2-1
d_call: TRBD2
clone_size: -
cdr3_aa: ASSLLAGVDEQF

v_call: TRBV27
j_call: TRBJ2-7
d_call: -
clone_size: -
cdr3_aa: ASRPRGEDEQY

v_call: TRBV29-1
j_call: TRBJ2-5
d_call: -
clone_size: -
cdr3_aa: SVYSQETQY

v_call: TRBV5-1
j_call: TRBJ2-1
d_call: TRBD2
clone_size: once
cdr3_aa: ASSPQREAYNEQF

v_call: TRBV28
j_call: TRBJ2-7
d_call: TRBD2
clone_size: -
cdr3_aa: ASSLGGAGGKPYEQY

v_call: TRBV10-3
j_call: TRBJ2-2
d_call: TRBD1
clone_size: -
cdr3_aa: AIRRQGADTGELF

v_call: TRBV27
j_call: TRBJ2-2
d_call: -
clone_size: -
cdr3_aa: ASSRLYGETGELF

v_call: TRBV9
j_call: TRBJ1-4
d_call: -
clone_size: -
cdr3_aa: ASSVAGATNEKLF

v_call: TRBV28
j_call: TRBJ2-7
d_call: -
clone_size: -
cdr3_aa: ASSFWGDKSYEQY